Presented here are 22 T cell receptor beta chains from one specimen sequenced in a study of a mutant IDH1 vaccine in newly diagnosed glioma. Time point in this sample: week 35, safety follow-up. The content of each vaccine dose was 300 ug of mutant IDH1 20-mer peptide, and topical imiquimod accompanied it. These receptors' antigens are unknown. Clones were sequenced by immunoSEQ multiplex PCR, and TCRdb holds only the in-frame ones, with some missing. The sample has 50,000 to 70,000 clones; about nine tenths are singletons. The sample in question was PBMCs, obtained from a glioma patient whose treatment included an IDH1 peptide vaccine. The source is a middle-aged man with glioma.

The rearrangement uses TRBV25-1 and TRBJ2-7; the D call may be TRBD1 or TRBD2 (5 bases each). Per the germline V gene, CDR1 is MGHDK and CDR2 is SYGVNS. This CDR3 is built from 15 residues. The V and J ends lost 5 bases and 3 bases respectively, with 17 bases between them. CDR3 loop: CASSTSGTRDYEQYF. The CDR3, as DNA: TGTGCCAGCAGTACCTCCGGGACGAGGGACTACGAGCAGTACTTC.

The gene calls are TRBV4-3 and TRBJ2-7, with 7 bases identical to TRBD1. Germline-derived CDR1 and CDR2 are LGHNA and YSLEER. The trim removed 4 bases at V and 4 bases at J, leaving 10 bases unmatched. The CDR3 length is 15 residues. CDR3 coding DNA: TGCGCCAGCAGCCGGGACAGAAGGTCCCTATACGAGCAGTACTTC. Translation gives CASSRDRRSLYEQYF.

CDR3: CASSVGTLQETQYF. The CDR3 DNA is TGTGCCAGCAGCGTCGGGACACTCCAAGAGACCCAGTACTTC. The gene calls are TRBV9 and TRBJ2-5; possibly TRBD1 for D (6 bases). The V gene's germline CDR1 is SGDLS and CDR2 YYNGEE. This CDR3 comprises 14 residues. Deletions cut 2 bases from V and 1 base from J, with 9 bases between.

This chain connects TRBV5-1 to TRBJ2-7; 7 positions agree with TRBD2. The CDR3 is made up of 15 amino acids. Germline CDR1 and CDR2: SGHRS and YFSETQ. V dropped 2 bases and J dropped 2; count of bases not matched to a gene: 7. The CDR3 is CASSFGTSDAYEQYF. As DNA, the CDR3 is TGCGCCAGCAGCTTCGGAACTAGCGATGCCTACGAGCAGTACTTC.

This chain links TRBV14 with TRBJ2-7, with TRBD2 as a possible D gene (6 bases). Per the germline V gene, CDR1 is SGHDN and CDR2 is FVKESK. V lost 7 bases, J lost 7 bases, and 20 bases lay in between. The CDR3 spans 14 residues. The CDR3: CASNSGATSGEQYF. The DNA of the CDR3 is TGTGCCAGCAATAGCGGAGCCACCTCCGGGGAGCAGTACTTC.

The chain links TRBV29-1 to TRBJ2-3; 9 positions agree with TRBD2. The CDR3 spans 13 residues. V trimming: 4 bases; J trimming: 5 bases; junction bases outside the gene matches: 4. Germline CDR1 is SQVTM and CDR2 is ANQGSEA. CDR3 in amino acids: CSVVSLAGDTQYF. The CDR3 DNA reads TGCAGCGTTGTTTCACTAGCGGGAGATACGCAGTATTTT.

This chain uses TRBV10-3 with TRBJ1-2; TRBD1 aligns across 7 bases. This CDR3 comprises 16 residues. Germline assignment: CDR1 ENHRY and CDR2 SYGVKD. The V segment lost 3 bases and the J segment 3 bases; nucleotides outside the gene matches: 10. The CDR3 reads CAISDPTPGGYYGYTF. The CDR3 DNA is TGTGCCATCAGTGACCCAACCCCAGGGGGGTACTATGGCTACACCTTC.

J is TRBJ2-5 and V is TRBV5-1, with D perhaps TRBD2 (5 bases). Germline CDR1 and CDR2: SGHRS and YFSETQ. This CDR3 spans 15 amino acids. The germline V and J ends were trimmed by 0 bases and 5 bases, with 14 bases remaining between them. The DNA for the CDR3 is TGCGCCAGCAGCTTGGTGGCCCCGCGCGGGGAGACCCAGTACTTC. This translates into CASSLVAPRGETQYF. The whole variable domain, remainder taken from reference TRBV5-1 and TRBJ2-5, is KAGVTQTPRYLIKTRGQQVTLSCSPISGHRSVSWYQQTPGQGLQFLFEYFSETQRNKGNFPGRFSGRQFSNSRSEMNVSTLELGDSALYLCASSLVAPRGETQYFGPGTRLLVL.

CDR3 bases: TGTGCCAGCAGCTCGGGACTAAGTTACGAGCAGTACTTC. Translated: CASSSGLSYEQYF. The chain carries TRBV13 and TRBJ2-7; TRBD2 agrees at 7 bases. Germline loops: CDR1 PRHDT, CDR2 FYEKMQ (reference sequence). V trimming: 4 bases; J trimming: 4 bases; junction bases outside the gene matches: 4. The CDR3 spans 13 residues.

CDR3 region: CASRPPSGANVLTF. For the CDR3, the DNA is TGTGCCAGTAGACCTCCCTCTGGGGCCAACGTCCTGACTTTC. V and J are TRBV19 and TRBJ2-6; no firm D call. Germline values: CDR1 LNHDA, CDR2 SQIVND (reference sequence). Trimming removed 6 bases from V and 0 bases from J, with 6 bases in between. The CDR3 consists of 14 residues.

The chain has TRBV7-2 and TRBJ1-4; D is ambiguous. The CDR3 contains 13 residues. Germline lookup yields CDR1 SGHTA and CDR2 FQGNSA. V was shortened by 2 bases and J by 10 bases, with 11 bases between the two germline ends. The CDR3 loop is CASSLNQFVKLFF. As DNA, the CDR3 is TGTGCCAGCAGCTTAAATCAGTTCGTAAAACTGTTTTTT.

The V and J genes are TRBV11-3 and TRBJ2-2, with D possibly TRBD2 on 5 matching bases. V was clipped by 0 bases and J by 4 bases, with 18 bases between them. Germline V gene data show CDR1 as SGHNT and CDR2 as YENEEA. The CDR3 is 18 amino acids. The CDR3 protein is CASSLERGGLRGTGELFF. CDR3 nucleotide sequence: TGTGCCAGCAGCTTAGAGCGCGGCGGCCTTCGGGGCACCGGGGAGCTGTTTTTT. Full variable domain (remainder filled in from reference TRBV11-3 and TRBJ2-2): EAGVVQSPRYKIIEKKQPVAFWCNPISGHNTLYWYLQNLGQGPELLIRYENEEAVDDSQLPKDRFSAERLKGVDSTLKIQPAELGDSAVYLCASSLERGGLRGTGELFFGEGSRLTVL.

In this sample, this clone turned up a few times. The CDR3: CASTQTGGRRQPQHF. The CDR3 DNA reads TGTGCCAGCACCCAGACAGGGGGCCGCCGTCAGCCCCAGCATTTT. The chain has TRBV6-1 and TRBJ1-5; TRBD1 agrees at 10 bases. The germline V gene encodes CDR1 MNHNS and CDR2 SASEGT. CDR3 size: 15 residues. Trimming removed 7 bases from V and 6 bases from J; junction bases left unmatched: 9.

The chain couples TRBV4-2 to TRBJ2-7, with D perhaps TRBD2 (7 bases). The CDR3 spans 14 residues. The V end lost 6 bases, the J end lost 2 bases, and 14 bases lay between the germline ends. The germline V gene encodes CDR1 LGHNA and CDR2 YNFKEQ. CDR3 coding DNA: TGTGCCAGCAGTTCGGCCGGGGGGCCCTACGAGCAGTACTTC. Its protein is CASSSAGGPYEQYF.

The V gene is TRBV2, the J gene TRBJ2-7, with TRBD1 identical over 8 bases. CDR3 size: 14 residues. Trimming at V came to 8 bases and at J to 5 bases, leaving 11 bases not matched to a gene. CDR1 and CDR2 from the germline V gene are SNHLY and FYNNEI. Written as DNA, the CDR3 is TGTGCCAGCCAAGCCGGGACAGGTTATAACGAGCAGTACTTC. Amino acid sequence: CASQAGTGYNEQYF.

The gene calls are TRBV6-4 and TRBJ2-5; maybe TRBD2 (6 bases). Germline CDR1 MRHNA, CDR2 SNTAGT. The CDR3 has 12 residues. Trimming shortened V by 2 bases and J by 7 bases, and 8 bases separated the two germline ends. In DNA, the CDR3 is TGTGCCAGCAGTGACGGTAGCGGGACCCAGTACTTC. Translated, it gives CASSDGSGTQYF.

CDR3 nucleotide sequence: TGTGCCAGCAGTCAGGGGGCTAGCGGGAGTGGAGAGACCCAGTACTTC. Its protein product is CASSQGASGSGETQYF. The genes are TRBV27 and TRBJ2-5, with TRBD2 identical over 10 bases. From germline, CDR1 is MNHEY and CDR2 SMNVEV (reference sequence). Trimming removed 5 bases from V and 4 bases from J; junction bases left unmatched: 10. The CDR3 extends over 16 amino acids.

This clone was seen once. This chain links TRBV7-3 with TRBJ1-1; no clear D gene. V shed 5 bases and J shed 1 base, with 8 bases lying between them. The CDR3 extends over 13 amino acids. Germline CDR1 and CDR2: SGHTA and FQGTGA. CDR3 residues: CASSPNRNTEAFF. The CDR3 DNA sequence: TGTGCCAGCAGCCCCAATAGGAACACTGAAGCTTTCTTT.

The chain is built from TRBV10-3 and TRBJ2-5, with D uncertain. CDR1 and CDR2 from the germline V gene are ENHRY and SYGVKD. The CDR3 covers 15 residues. V was clipped by 0 bases and J by 1 base, with 9 bases between them. CDR3 DNA sequence: TGTGCCATCAGTGAGTCGATACGCCCCCAAGAGACCCAGTACTTC. Amino acid sequence: CAISESIRPQETQYF.

This chain connects TRBV7-2 to TRBJ1-4, with unresolved D. Deletions cut 5 bases from V and 0 bases from J, with 7 bases between. The CDR3 runs to 14 residues. Germline CDR1 is SGHTA and CDR2 is FQGNSA. In DNA, the CDR3 is TGTGCCAGCAGCCCGCATACAACTAATGAAAAACTGTTTTTT. This codes for CASSPHTTNEKLFF.

The genes are TRBV6-5 and TRBJ2-2; D call uncertain. The CDR3 has 15 residues. Trimming removed 1 base at V and 1 base at J, with 7 bases between. CDR1 MNHEY and CDR2 SVGAGI come from the germline V gene. CDR3 sequence (DNA): TGTGCCAGCAGTTACTGGCCCCTGAACACCGGGGAGCTGTTTTTT. Translated, it gives CASSYWPLNTGELFF.

This chain joins TRBV7-2 and TRBJ1-2; possible D gene TRBD1, 6 bases. The CDR3 loop spans 13 amino acids. Trimming took 5 bases from V and 6 from J, leaving 13 bases between them. Looked up from germline, CDR1 is SGHTA and CDR2 is FQGNSA. Written as DNA, the CDR3 is TGTGCCAGCAGCCCGCGAGGGGGGGATGGCTACACCTTC. Amino acids: CASSPRGGDGYTF.